These 17 T cell receptor beta chains came from one sample sequenced in a study of blood T cell repertoires in COVID-19. Clones were read by immunoSEQ multiplex PCR, and TCRdb kept only the in-frame ones, dropping some. The repertoire has 150,000 or so clones, about nine tenths of them found once; the top ten carry 20% to 30%. The sequenced sample consisted of peripheral blood. The receptors here all came from a man between 60 and 75 years old with acute or convalescent COVID-19.

Only a few counts were recorded for this clone. The chain couples TRBV14 to TRBJ2-2; tentative D call: TRBD1 (6 bases). Per the germline V gene, CDR1 is SGHDN and CDR2 is FVKESK. The CDR3 covers 15 residues. Deletions cut 2 bases from V and 5 bases from J, with 12 bases between. The CDR3 sequence: CASSQIQGPTGELFF. The CDR3 nucleotides read TGTGCCAGCAGCCAAATCCAGGGGCCGACCGGGGAGCTGTTTTTT.

The J gene is TRBJ1-2, the V gene TRBV10-3; weak D call: TRBD1 (6 bases). V lost 0 bases and J lost 4, with 15 bases in between. CDR1 and CDR2 from the germline V gene are ENHRY and SYGVKD. The CDR3 spans 16 residues. In nucleotides, the CDR3 is TGTGCCATCAGTGAGTCGAATGGTGTCAGGGGCTATGGCTACACCTTC. Protein sequence: CAISESNGVRGYGYTF.

This chain links TRBV6-5 with TRBJ2-1; D not certain. V was pared by 6 bases and J by 8 bases, with 17 bases between. This CDR3 comprises 14 residues. CDR1 is MNHEY and CDR2 is SVGAGI in the germline V gene. The chain's CDR3 is CASSEEGGVDEQFF. Here the CDR3 DNA reads TGTGCCAGCAGCGAGGAAGGTGGCGTCGATGAGCAGTTCTTC.

This rearrangement joins TRBV18 to TRBJ1-1; D remains unclear. Trimming pared 3 bases from V and 1 base from J, leaving 6 bases between. CDR3 length: 13 residues. CDR1 and CDR2 (germline): KGHSH, LQKENI. CDR3 in amino acids: CASSPTRNTEAFF. DNA of the CDR3: TGTGCCAGCTCACCTACAAGGAACACTGAAGCTTTCTTT.

The chain carries TRBV7-9 and TRBJ2-5, with 7 nucleotides matching TRBD2. V shed 5 bases, J shed 2 bases, and the junction held 5 bases outside the gene matches. The germline V gene has CDR1 SEHNR and CDR2 FQNEAQ (reference sequence). The CDR3 totals 14 residues. The CDR3 is CASSQRGQQETQYF. In nucleotides, the CDR3 is TGTGCCAGCAGCCAGCGGGGCCAGCAAGAGACCCAGTACTTC.

This clone has a single count. V usage is TRBV2 and J usage is TRBJ2-7; 10 bases line up with TRBD1. This CDR3 contains 14 residues. Trimming removed 0 bases from V and 9 bases from J; junction bases left unmatched: 5. Germline CDR1 reads SNHLY; CDR2 reads FYNNEI. CDR3 coding DNA: TGTGCCAGCAGTGAAGCGCCGGGACAGGGGATGCAGTACGTC. This gives the protein CASSEAPGQGMQYV.

The genes are TRBV6-5 and TRBJ1-1; D remains unclear. V was clipped by 5 bases and J by 1 base, with 11 bases between them. The CDR3 is 14 residues long. From germline, CDR1 is MNHEY and CDR2 SVGAGI. For the CDR3, the DNA is TGTGCCAGCAGTACCCGGCCAGGGAACACTGAAGCTTTCTTT. Translating gives CASSTRPGNTEAFF.

V gene TRBV4-3 combines with J gene TRBJ2-7; 10 nucleotides align to TRBD2. CDR1 LGHNA and CDR2 YSLEER come from the germline V gene. This CDR3 contains 15 residues. The J segment lost 4 bases and the V segment lost 2 bases, leaving 5 bases of the junction unmatched. The CDR3 coding sequence is TGCGCCAGCAGCCAACTAGCGGGAGATCTATACGAGCAGTACTTC. Protein sequence: CASSQLAGDLYEQYF.

V usage is TRBV5-6 and J usage is TRBJ2-5; 7 bases agree with TRBD2. V shed 2 bases, J shed 2 bases, and the junction held 6 bases outside the gene matches. Germline V CDR1 and CDR2: SGHDT, YYEEEE. This CDR3 region has 15 residues. This CDR3 reads CASSFGDYPQETQYF. In nucleotides, the CDR3 is TGTGCCAGCAGCTTTGGGGACTACCCGCAAGAGACCCAGTACTTC.

V is TRBV5-6 and J is TRBJ1-4, with D unresolved. This CDR3 is 14 amino acids long. CDR1 and CDR2 (germline): SGHDT, YYEEEE. The V gene lost 1 base and the J gene lost 4 bases, with 8 bases spanning the gap. This CDR3 is CASSLWHVNEKLFF. The CDR3 coding sequence is TGTGCCAGCAGCTTGTGGCACGTTAATGAAAAACTGTTTTTT.

The chain joins TRBV11-3 to TRBJ2-3; 10 bases agree with TRBD2. Unmatched junction bases numbered 3, after V lost 5 bases and J lost 1 base. CDR1 is SGHNT, CDR2 YENEEA, per germline. The CDR3 runs to 15 residues. Here the CDR3 DNA reads TGTGCCAGCAGCGAAGGGACTAGCGGCACAGATACGCAGTATTTT. Encoded protein: CASSEGTSGTDTQYF.

The chain has TRBV6-1 and TRBJ2-7; D remains unclear. The CDR3 has 14 amino acids. In germline, CDR1 is MNHNS, CDR2 SASEGT. The V gene lost 3 bases and the J gene lost 0 bases, with 9 bases spanning the gap. The CDR3 bases are TGTGCCAGCAGTGACGGTCCCCTCTCCTACGAGCAGTACTTC. It translates to CASSDGPLSYEQYF.

This chain joins TRBV7-3 and TRBJ1-6; 7 bases line up with TRBD1. Germline lookup yields CDR1 SGHTA and CDR2 FQGTGA. V was clipped by 5 bases and J by 9 bases; unmatched bases: 13. This CDR3 has 16 amino acids. CDR3 region: CASSLHPQGPGSPLHF. For the CDR3, the DNA is TGTGCCAGCAGCCTTCATCCACAGGGGCCGGGTTCACCCCTCCACTTT.

The chain combines TRBV7-9 with TRBJ1-1; D is uncertain. V lost 5 bases and J lost 4, with 8 bases in between. The CDR3 has 12 residues. The germline CDR1 and CDR2 sequences are SEHNR and FQNEAQ (reference sequence). The CDR3 sequence: CASSPFGTEAFF. The CDR3 coding sequence is TGTGCCAGCAGCCCCTTCGGCACTGAAGCTTTCTTT.

The rearrangement links TRBV10-3 to TRBJ2-1; TRBD2 aligns across 7 bases. V lost 5 bases to trimming and J lost 4 bases; unmatched junction nucleotides: 8. CDR3 length: 15 amino acids. CDR1 is ENHRY, CDR2 SYGVKD, per germline. CDR3 DNA: TGTGCCATCAGTAGCGGGACGCAGACATACAATGAGCAGTTCTTC. It is translated as CAISSGTQTYNEQFF.

On this clone itself: Other nucleotide sequences in the sample specify the same CDR3. V usage is TRBV12-3 or TRBV12-4 and J usage is TRBJ2-7, with no clear D. V was shortened by 4 bases and J by 3 bases, with 4 bases between the two germline ends. The CDR3 spans 11 residues. The CDR3 DNA follows: TGTGCCAGCAGTTCACTCTACGAGCAGTACTTC. Amino acid sequence: CASSSLYEQYF.

The chain carries TRBV6-1 and TRBJ2-7; D not certain. Germline values: CDR1 MNHNS, CDR2 SASEGT. The CDR3 has 15 residues. V gave up 1 base and J gave up 0 bases, with 10 bases separating them. The CDR3 bases are TGTGCCAGCAGTGAAGTAGTCCACCACTCCTACGAGCAGTACTTC. Amino acid sequence: CASSEVVHHSYEQYF.